This T cell receptor beta chain was identified during a study of early T cells in non-severe SARS-CoV-2 infection. Across the study: Sequencing of bulk RNA from unsorted whole blood was done, without chain pairing.

As part of library construction, unique molecular identifiers were attached to individual cDNA molecules. TCRdb re-called the 5' RACE reads through MiXCR, storing one row per CDR3 protein. Among about 67,000 distinct CDR3 sequences listed, about 9.1% were seen once. The CDR3 is 16 amino acids. The trim removed 5 bases at V and 0 bases at J, leaving 9 bases unmatched. Germline loops: CDR1 SGHAT, CDR2 FQNNGV. The chain carries TRBV11-2 and TRBJ2-5; 7 bases fit TRBD2. This receptor was obtained from an adult who was a healthcare worker with PCR-confirmed SARS-CoV-2 infection or an uninfected control (not recorded which). Material: whole blood, obtained at baseline. In DNA, the CDR3 is TGTGCCAGCAGCCCCGGGAGGACCGATTACCAAGAGACCCAGTACTTC. It specifies CASSPGRTDYQETQYF.